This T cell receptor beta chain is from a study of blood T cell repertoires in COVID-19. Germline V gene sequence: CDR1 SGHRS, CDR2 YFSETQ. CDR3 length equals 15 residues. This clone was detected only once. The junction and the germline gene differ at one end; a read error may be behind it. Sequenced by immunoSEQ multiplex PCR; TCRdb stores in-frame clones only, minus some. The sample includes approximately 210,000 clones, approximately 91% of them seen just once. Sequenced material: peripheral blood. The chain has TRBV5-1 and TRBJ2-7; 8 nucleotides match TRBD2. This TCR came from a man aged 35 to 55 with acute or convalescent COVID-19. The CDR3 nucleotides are TGCGCCCGCAGCTTGGGGGCGGGGGGCAGCTACGAGCAGTACTTC. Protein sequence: CARSLGAGGSYEQYF.